Shown below are 18 T cell receptor beta chains from a single sample sequenced in a study of cytomegalovirus exposure and HLA in healthy donors. TCRdb's table, derived via immunoSEQ multiplex PCR, lists solely in-frame clones and lacks some. This table holds 150,000 to 200,000 clones, 84% found once. Sequencing was performed on PBMCs. These receptor sequences come from a man younger than 45 in good health and CMV-seropositive.

The V call is TRBV5-1, the J call TRBJ2-7, with 9 bases aligning to TRBD2. The V and J ends lost 2 bases and 2 bases, in that order; junction bases with no gene match: 14. The CDR3 runs to 18 residues. Germline lookup yields CDR1 SGHRS and CDR2 YFSETQ. This CDR3 is CASSFSGAGLARAYEQYF. The DNA for the CDR3 is TGCGCCAGCAGCTTTAGTGGGGCTGGACTAGCGAGAGCCTACGAGCAGTACTTC.

The chain has TRBV5-1 and TRBJ2-5, with TRBD2 matching 7 bases. The CDR3 extends over 14 amino acids. J gave up 5 bases and V 1 base, and 5 bases lay outside the gene matches. The germline V gene encodes CDR1 SGHRS and CDR2 YFSETQ. CDR3 sequence: CASSLTVGGETQYF. The CDR3, as DNA: TGCGCCAGCAGCTTGACAGTGGGAGGGGAGACCCAGTACTTC.

This CDR3 is CASSFTGTGANVLTF. For the CDR3, the DNA is TGCGCCAGCAGCTTTACAGGGACTGGGGCCAACGTCCTGACTTTC. This sequence joins TRBV5-1 and TRBJ2-6; TRBD1 is a possible D gene (6 bases). Germline V CDR1 and CDR2: SGHRS, YFSETQ. V was trimmed by 2 bases and J by 2 bases, leaving 8 bases between them. The CDR3 covers 15 residues.

The chain uses TRBV27 and TRBJ2-1; TRBD1 aligns across 7 bases. The CDR3 has 15 residues. Germline values: CDR1 MNHEY, CDR2 SMNVEV (reference sequence). With V trimmed by 2 bases and J by 0 bases, 1 base remained unmatched. In DNA, the CDR3 is TGTGCCAGCAGTTTAGGGGACAGCTCCTACAATGAGCAGTTCTTC. This encodes CASSLGDSSYNEQFF.

This chain connects TRBV18 to TRBJ1-4, with 8 bases fitting TRBD1. Germline CDR1 is KGHSH and CDR2 is LQKENI. The CDR3 loop spans 16 amino acids. V dropped 3 bases and J dropped 7; count of bases not matched to a gene: 10. CDR3 in amino acids: CASSPPGETGAEKLFF. The CDR3 DNA follows: TGTGCCAGCTCACCTCCTGGGGAGACAGGGGCTGAAAAACTGTTTTTT. Full variable domain (rest looked up from reference TRBV18 and TRBJ1-4): NAGVMQNPRHLVRRRGQEARLRCSPMKGHSHVYWYRQLPEEGLKFMVYLQKENIIDESGMPKERFSAEFPKEGPSILRIQQVVRGDSAAYFCASSPPGETGAEKLFFGSGTQLSVL.

The chain is built from TRBV28 and TRBJ1-5; D unresolved. V lost 2 bases and J 1 base, leaving 15 bases between the germline ends. Germline lookup yields CDR1 MDHEN and CDR2 SYDVKM. The CDR3 extends over 17 amino acids. The CDR3 nucleotides read TGTGCCAGCAGTTTAGATTCGGGGTTGGGGAGCAATCAGCCCCAGCATTTT. This gives the protein CASSLDSGLGSNQPQHF.

V and J are TRBV7-9 and TRBJ1-2; 11 bases align to TRBD1. The CDR3 totals 15 residues. In germline, CDR1 is SEHNR, CDR2 FQNEAQ (reference sequence). Unmatched junction bases numbered 10, after V lost 5 bases and J lost 8 bases. DNA of the CDR3: TGTGCCAGCAGCCTTCGGACAGGGGGCACGGGAGGCTACACCTTC. Residues: CASSLRTGGTGGYTF.

The rearrangement links TRBV5-1 to TRBJ2-7; 7 bases fit TRBD1. The V gene's germline CDR1 is SGHRS and CDR2 YFSETQ. Trimming removed 3 bases from V and 5 bases from J; junction bases left unmatched: 8. The CDR3 length is 14 residues. This CDR3 reads CASSYSGTANEQYF. CDR3 nucleotides: TGCGCCAGCAGCTACTCCGGGACAGCCAACGAGCAGTACTTC. The variable domain in full, with the rest retrieved from reference TRBV5-1 and TRBJ2-7, is KAGVTQTPRYLIKTRGQQVTLSCSPISGHRSVSWYQQTPGQGLQFLFEYFSETQRNKGNFPGRFSGRQFSNSRSEMNVSTLELGDSALYLCASSYSGTANEQYFGPGTRLTVT.

This clone was recorded a few times. The rearrangement joins TRBV6-5 to TRBJ2-7; 11 bases are shared with TRBD1. This CDR3 is 16 amino acids long. Trimming took 2 bases from V and 4 from J; bases not matched to a gene: 7. Germline V CDR1 and CDR2: MNHEY, SVGAGI. CDR3 loop: CASSYRSGTGGYEQYF. DNA for the CDR3: TGTGCCAGCAGTTACAGGTCGGGGACAGGGGGATACGAGCAGTACTTC.

The DNA of the CDR3 is TGTGCCAGCAGCTACGGGGTAAATCAGCCCCAGCATTTT. Translation gives CASSYGVNQPQHF. The chain uses TRBV7-2 and TRBJ1-5; D call uncertain. Germline assignment: CDR1 SGHTA and CDR2 FQGNSA. Trimming shortened V by 4 bases and J by 4 bases, and 8 bases separated the two germline ends. The CDR3 consists of 13 residues.

The genes are TRBV19 and TRBJ1-5, with unresolved D. The CDR3 sequence is 15 residues long. Trimming shortened V by 7 bases and J by 1 base, and 14 bases separated the two germline ends. CDR1 is LNHDA and CDR2 is SQIVND in the germline V gene (reference sequence). DNA for the CDR3: TGTGCCAGTACGTCTTTCCCCGGGAGCAATCAGCCCCAGCATTTT. It codes for CASTSFPGSNQPQHF.

The chain couples TRBV9 to TRBJ1-2; no clear D. The CDR3 has 15 amino acids. Germline assignment: CDR1 SGDLS and CDR2 YYNGEE. V lost 0 bases, J lost 3 bases, and 12 bases lay in between. CDR3 coding DNA: TGTGCCAGCAGCGTAGGATGGAGTATTGACTATGGCTACACCTTC. Its protein product is CASSVGWSIDYGYTF.

The chain carries TRBV29-1 and TRBJ2-2, with 8 nucleotides matching TRBD1. V lost 6 bases, J lost 3 bases, and 6 bases stayed unmatched. The CDR3 loop spans 14 amino acids. CDR1 SQVTM and CDR2 ANQGSEA come from the germline V gene. The CDR3 loop is CSVTWDRHTGELFF. The CDR3 nucleotides are TGCAGCGTCACATGGGACAGGCACACCGGGGAGCTGTTTTTT.

This chain links TRBV10-3 with TRBJ2-2, with 9 positions matching TRBD1. Germline V gene sequence: CDR1 ENHRY, CDR2 SYGVKD. The CDR3 loop spans 14 amino acids. J gave up 6 bases and V 4 bases, and 3 bases lay outside the gene matches. CDR3 sequence (DNA): TGTGCCATCAGTGCGGACAGGGGAGCCGGGGAGCTGTTTTTT. This sequence encodes CAISADRGAGELFF.

The CDR3 nucleotides are TGTGCCAGCAGTTATAGCGGGGAGCCCCAGCATTTT. Protein product: CASSYSGEPQHF. This chain uses TRBV6-1 with TRBJ1-5; D remains unclear. Trimming removed 5 bases from V and 8 bases from J, with 10 bases in between. This CDR3 spans 12 amino acids. Germline CDR1 is MNHNS and CDR2 is SASEGT.

This clone was counted a single time. This chain links TRBV4-3 with TRBJ2-3, with D tentatively TRBD2 (6 bases). Per germline, CDR1 LGHNA and CDR2 YSLEER. CDR3 length: 17 amino acids. The germline V and J ends were trimmed by 0 bases and 7 bases, with 20 bases remaining between them. CDR3 sequence: CASSQEGGGEPAHTQYF. DNA for the CDR3: TGCGCCAGCAGCCAAGAAGGAGGCGGGGAACCCGCTCATACGCAGTATTTT.

This rearrangement joins TRBV19 to TRBJ2-7, with TRBD1 identical over 12 bases. The length of the CDR3 is 14 residues. The V gene end was trimmed by 6 bases and the J gene end by 3 bases; junction bases not matched to a gene: 3. Germline V gene data show CDR1 as LNHDA and CDR2 as SQIVND (reference sequence). The CDR3 DNA is TGTGCCAGTAGCGGGACAGGGGGCTTCTACGAGCAGTACTTC. Residues: CASSGTGGFYEQYF.

This clone was seen only once. This chain joins TRBV7-9 and TRBJ1-2; tentatively, D is TRBD1 (5 bases). This CDR3 region has 14 residues. V lost 5 bases to trimming and J lost 1 base, with 11 bases between them. Per the germline V gene, CDR1 is SEHNR and CDR2 is FQNEAQ (reference sequence). The CDR3 bases are TGTGCCAGCAGCCTTGGGCAGGGTAACTATGGCTACACCTTC. Its protein product is CASSLGQGNYGYTF.